This T cell receptor beta chain is drawn from a study of T and B cells in COVID-19 patients. Study-level background: Recovered patients mostly had mild to moderate COVID-19 managed as outpatients.

Multiplex PCR with BIOMED2 TRB-A/B primer pools amplified TRB rearrangements. TCRdb re-analysed the multiplex PCR reads in MiXCR, keeping a single row per CDR3 protein. The table has around 5,000 distinct CDR3 sequences, under 30% seen once. On this clonotype itself: Its cognate antigen is unknown. Possible read error: a much larger clone is one base away.

TRB was amplified from about 250-500 ng of blood genomic DNA. Study results and caveats: No sequencing was yet done of CD4+, regulatory or CD8+ subsets, or of SARS-CoV-2-responsive or tetramer+ sorted cells. At recovery TRB diversity and richness exceeded healthy donors, after highly clonal active COVID-19 repertoires.

This receptor was identified in a human donor with active COVID-19. Material: blood.

The CDR3 loop is CASSYSNTAAAVYEQYF. As DNA, the CDR3 is TGTGCCAGCAGTTACTCGAATACAGCGGCGGCCGTTTATGAGCAGTACTTC. V usage is TRBV6-2 or TRBV6-3 and J usage is TRBJ2-7; possible D gene TRBD2, 5 bases. V was cut by 0 bases and J by 7 bases, with 22 bases left in between. In germline, CDR1 is MNHEY, CDR2 SVGEGT. This CDR3 has 17 amino acids.